The present T cell receptor (beta chain) was sequenced within a study of cytomegalovirus exposure and HLA in healthy donors. Comments on this clone: The antigen is unknown.

General study results and limits: It emerged from a later analysis that several of the most significant clusters appeared to be linked to common viral pathogens. The dataset shows that most TCR sequences were rare, while some public TCRs occurred in many donors.

Regarding donors, all were healthy bone marrow donors. Primers: 60 Vbeta forward and 13 Jbeta reverse. TCRdb keeps only in-frame clones here, not all; method: immunoSEQ multiplex PCR. The sample table sets out around 80,000 clones. Germline loops: CDR1 SGDLS, CDR2 YYNGEE. V lost 4 bases, J lost 2 bases, and 15 bases lay in between. This CDR3 has 15 amino acids. The TCR comes from a boy younger than 18 in good health and CMV-seronegative. Sequencing was done on a sample of PBMCs. The chain is built from TRBV9 and TRBJ1-1; possibly TRBD1 for D (5 bases). CDR3 nucleotides: TGTGCCAGCAGCCCACCCCAGGGTTTCAACACTGAAGCTTTCTTT. It yields the protein CASSPPQGFNTEAFF.